Sequencing of this TCR beta chain was carried out in a study of post-analysis software for immune sequencing data. On the study more broadly: Clinical courses comprised relapsing-remitting, secondary progressive and progressive-relapsing multiple sclerosis.

Of note for this clonotype: Its antigen is currently unknown.

Presence of unique molecular identifiers characterized the TCR beta cDNA libraries. TCRdb reanalysed the PCR reads using MiXCR and keeps one entry per CDR3 protein. The profile covers around 400,000 distinct CDR3 sequences, with 30% to 45% appearing a single time and 7.5% to 8.5% taken by the ten largest. Broader study findings: TRBV segments more frequent in patients than in controls numbered a few and included TRBV5-6, TRBV5-1 and TRBV20-1. Under the F measure, samples that were prepared in one batch clustered strongly together. Normalized Chao1 diversity in multiple sclerosis patients fell significantly below that of controls.

CDR1 is MNHEY, CDR2 SMNVEV, per germline (reference sequence). V shed 4 bases, J shed 0 bases, and the junction held 5 bases outside the gene matches. The CDR3 totals 16 residues. The chain employs TRBV27 and TRBJ1-2; TRBD1 matches at 10 bases. This sequence originates from a girl aged 2-10 years with multiple sclerosis. Specimen: blood. CDR3 residues: CASSSETGGANYGYTF. CDR3 DNA sequence: TGTGCCAGCAGTTCGGAGACAGGGGGCGCTAACTATGGCTACACCTTC.